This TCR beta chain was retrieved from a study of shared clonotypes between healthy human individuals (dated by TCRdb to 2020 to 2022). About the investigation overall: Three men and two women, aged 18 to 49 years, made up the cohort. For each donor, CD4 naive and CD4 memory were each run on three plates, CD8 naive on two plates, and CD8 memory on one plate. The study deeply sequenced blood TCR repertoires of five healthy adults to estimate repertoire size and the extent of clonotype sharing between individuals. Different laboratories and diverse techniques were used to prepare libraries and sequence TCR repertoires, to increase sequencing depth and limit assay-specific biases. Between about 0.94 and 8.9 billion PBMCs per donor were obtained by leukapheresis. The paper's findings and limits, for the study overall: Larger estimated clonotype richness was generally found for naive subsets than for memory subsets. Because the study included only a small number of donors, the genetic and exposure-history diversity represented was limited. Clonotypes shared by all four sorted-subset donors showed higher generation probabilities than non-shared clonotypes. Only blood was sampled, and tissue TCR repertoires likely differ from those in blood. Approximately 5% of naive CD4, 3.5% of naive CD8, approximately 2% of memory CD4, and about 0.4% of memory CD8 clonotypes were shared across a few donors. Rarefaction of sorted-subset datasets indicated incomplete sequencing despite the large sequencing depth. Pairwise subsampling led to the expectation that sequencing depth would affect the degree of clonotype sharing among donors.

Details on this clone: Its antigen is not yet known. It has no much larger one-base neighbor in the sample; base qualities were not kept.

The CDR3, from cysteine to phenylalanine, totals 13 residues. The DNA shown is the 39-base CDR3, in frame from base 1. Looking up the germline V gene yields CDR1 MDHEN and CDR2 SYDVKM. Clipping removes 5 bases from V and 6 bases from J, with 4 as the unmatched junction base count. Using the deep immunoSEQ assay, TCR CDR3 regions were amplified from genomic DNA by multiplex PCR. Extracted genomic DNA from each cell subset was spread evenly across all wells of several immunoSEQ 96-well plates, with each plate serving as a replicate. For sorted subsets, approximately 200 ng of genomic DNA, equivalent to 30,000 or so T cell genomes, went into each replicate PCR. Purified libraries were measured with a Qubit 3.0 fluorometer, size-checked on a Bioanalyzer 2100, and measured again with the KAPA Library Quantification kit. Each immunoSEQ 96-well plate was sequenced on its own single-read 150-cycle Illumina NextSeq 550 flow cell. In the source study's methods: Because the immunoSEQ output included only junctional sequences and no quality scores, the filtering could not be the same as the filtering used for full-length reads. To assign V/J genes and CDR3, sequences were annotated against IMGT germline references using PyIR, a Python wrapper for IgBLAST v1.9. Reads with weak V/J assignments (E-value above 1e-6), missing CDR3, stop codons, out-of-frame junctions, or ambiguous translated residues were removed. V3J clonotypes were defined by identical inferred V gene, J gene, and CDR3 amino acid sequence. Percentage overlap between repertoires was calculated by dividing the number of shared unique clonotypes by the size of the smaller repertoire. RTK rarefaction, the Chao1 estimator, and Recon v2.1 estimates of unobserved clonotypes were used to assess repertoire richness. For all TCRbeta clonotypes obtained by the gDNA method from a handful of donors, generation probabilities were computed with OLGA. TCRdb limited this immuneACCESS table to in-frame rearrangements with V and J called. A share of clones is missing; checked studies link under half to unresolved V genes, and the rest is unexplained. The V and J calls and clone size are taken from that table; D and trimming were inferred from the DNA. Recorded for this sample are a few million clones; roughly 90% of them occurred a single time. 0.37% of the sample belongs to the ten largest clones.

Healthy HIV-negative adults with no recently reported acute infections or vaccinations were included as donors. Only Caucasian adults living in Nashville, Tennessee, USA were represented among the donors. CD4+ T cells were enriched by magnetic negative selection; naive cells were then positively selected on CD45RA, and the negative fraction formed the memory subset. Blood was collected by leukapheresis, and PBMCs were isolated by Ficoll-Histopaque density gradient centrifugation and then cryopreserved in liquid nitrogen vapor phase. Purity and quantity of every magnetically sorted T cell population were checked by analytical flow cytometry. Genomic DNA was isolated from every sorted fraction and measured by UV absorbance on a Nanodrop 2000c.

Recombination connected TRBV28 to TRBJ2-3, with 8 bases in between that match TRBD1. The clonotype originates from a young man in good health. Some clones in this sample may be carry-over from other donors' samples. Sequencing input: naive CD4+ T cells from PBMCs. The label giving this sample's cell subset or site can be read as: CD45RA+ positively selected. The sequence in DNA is TGTGCCAGCAGTACGGGACAGGATGATACGCAGTATTTT. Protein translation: CASSTGQDDTQYF.